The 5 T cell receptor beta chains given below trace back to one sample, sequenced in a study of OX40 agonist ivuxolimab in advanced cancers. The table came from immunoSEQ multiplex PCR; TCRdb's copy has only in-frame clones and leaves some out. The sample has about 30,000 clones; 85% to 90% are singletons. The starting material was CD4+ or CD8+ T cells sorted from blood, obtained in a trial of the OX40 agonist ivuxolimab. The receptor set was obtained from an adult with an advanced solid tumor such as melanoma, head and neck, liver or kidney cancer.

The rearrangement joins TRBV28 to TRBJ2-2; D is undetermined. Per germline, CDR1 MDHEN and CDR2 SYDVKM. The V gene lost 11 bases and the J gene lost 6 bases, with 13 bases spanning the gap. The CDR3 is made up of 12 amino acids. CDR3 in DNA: TGTGCCCTACAGAGCCGCGCCGGGGAGCTGTTTTTT. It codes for CALQSRAGELFF.

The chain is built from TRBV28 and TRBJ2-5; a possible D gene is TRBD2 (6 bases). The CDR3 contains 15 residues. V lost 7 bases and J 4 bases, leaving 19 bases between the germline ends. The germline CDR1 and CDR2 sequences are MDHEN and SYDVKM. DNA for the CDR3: TGTGCCAGCAACCGCCCCCGGGAGAGGGCAGAGACCCAGTACTTC. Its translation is CASNRPRERAETQYF.

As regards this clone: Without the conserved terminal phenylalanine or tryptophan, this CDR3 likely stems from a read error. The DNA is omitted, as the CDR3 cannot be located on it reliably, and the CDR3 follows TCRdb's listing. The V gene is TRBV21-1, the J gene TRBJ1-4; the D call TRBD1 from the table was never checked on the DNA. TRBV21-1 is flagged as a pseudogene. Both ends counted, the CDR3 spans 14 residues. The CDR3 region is CASTLGGQGTCIFS.

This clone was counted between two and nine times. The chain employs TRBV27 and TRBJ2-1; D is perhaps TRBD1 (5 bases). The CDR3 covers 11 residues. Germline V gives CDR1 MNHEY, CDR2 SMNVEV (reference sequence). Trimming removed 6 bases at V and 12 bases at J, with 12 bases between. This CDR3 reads CASSRVVGQFF. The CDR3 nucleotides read TGTGCCAGCAGCAGGGTGGTTGGGCAGTTCTTC.

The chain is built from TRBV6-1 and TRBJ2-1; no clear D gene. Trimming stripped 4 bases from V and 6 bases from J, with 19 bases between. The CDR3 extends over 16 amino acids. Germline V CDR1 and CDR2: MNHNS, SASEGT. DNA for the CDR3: TGTGCCAGCAGTGTCCGATCCGACTCCTTTGTCAATGAGCAGTTCTTC. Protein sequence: CASSVRSDSFVNEQFF.